The 3 T cell receptor beta chains in this list originate from one sample, sequenced in a study of cytomegalovirus exposure and HLA in healthy donors. Primers: 60 Vbeta forward and 13 Jbeta reverse. Only in-frame clones appear in the TCRdb table, and some are missing; sequencing was by immunoSEQ multiplex PCR. The table shows 90,000 to 120,000 clones, with 70% occurring only once. Specimen: PBMCs. Receptors were obtained from a man between 35 and 55 years old in good health and CMV-seropositive.

The chain has TRBV2 and TRBJ1-4; D might be TRBD1 (5 bases). This CDR3 comprises 14 residues. Germline CDR1 and CDR2: SNHLY and FYNNEI. Between the trimmed V and J ends, which lost 5 bases and 0 bases, there was a span of 7 bases. CDR3 amino acids: CASSQGTTNEKLFF. CDR3 DNA: TGTGCCAGCAGTCAGGGAACAACTAATGAAAAACTGTTTTTT.

CDR3 coding DNA: TGTGCCAGCGGAATCGCAGGGGGCGGGATGAACACTGAAGCTTTCTTT. Protein sequence: CASGIAGGGMNTEAFF. The V gene is TRBV27, the J gene TRBJ1-1; 8 bases agree with TRBD1. The ends lost 8 bases at V and 0 bases at J; junction bases unmatched: 11. Germline assignment: CDR1 MNHEY and CDR2 SMNVEV (reference sequence). The CDR3 runs to 16 residues.

The chain couples TRBV30 to TRBJ2-5; D is possibly TRBD1 (6 bases). Germline CDR1 reads GTSNPN; CDR2 reads SVGIG (reference sequence). The CDR3 extends over 14 amino acids. Trimming took 3 bases from V and 5 from J, leaving 16 bases between them. CDR3 DNA: TGTGCCTGGAGGGGTTGGGGGCGCAGGGAGACCCAGTACTTC. Translation: CAWRGWGRRETQYF.